This T cell receptor beta chain was profiled in a study of T cell responses to AZD1222 COVID-19 vaccine. Whole-study results and caveats: A mostly white British donor set with more females was recruited, and clonal diversity was possibly underestimated.

V shed 0 bases and J shed 0 bases, with 19 bases lying between them. The CDR3 runs 19 residues. The germline CDR1 and CDR2 sequences are LGHDT and YNNKEL (reference sequence). Libraries were prepared by immunoSEQ multiplex PCR; TCRdb keeps only in-frame clonotypes and omits some of them. The profile shows 75,000 to 85,000 clones, 90% of them singletons. A word on this clone: Its antigen is unknown.

The chain couples TRBV3-1 (or the pseudogene TRBV3-2) to TRBJ2-3, with D possibly being TRBD2 (5 bases). The sequencing here drew on peripheral blood, taken on day 0 of AZD1222 vaccination. The receptor comes from an adult in good health. The CDR3 here is CASSQDPLRSGSSTDTQYF. Here the CDR3 DNA reads TGTGCCAGCAGCCAAGATCCGTTAAGGTCGGGATCTAGCACAGATACGCAGTATTTT.